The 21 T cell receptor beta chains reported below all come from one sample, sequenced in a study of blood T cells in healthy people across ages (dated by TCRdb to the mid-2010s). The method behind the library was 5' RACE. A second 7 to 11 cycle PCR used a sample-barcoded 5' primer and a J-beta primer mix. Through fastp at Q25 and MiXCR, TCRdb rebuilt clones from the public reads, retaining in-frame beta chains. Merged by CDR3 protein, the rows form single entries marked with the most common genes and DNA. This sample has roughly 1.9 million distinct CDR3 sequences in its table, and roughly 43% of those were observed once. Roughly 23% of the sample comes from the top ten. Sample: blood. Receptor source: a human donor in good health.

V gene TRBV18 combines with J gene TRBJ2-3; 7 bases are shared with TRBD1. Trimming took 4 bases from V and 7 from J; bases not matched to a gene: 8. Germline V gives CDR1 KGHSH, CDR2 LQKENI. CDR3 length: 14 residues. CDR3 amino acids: CASSREGGGYTQYF. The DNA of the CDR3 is TGTGCCAGCTCACGAGAAGGGGGCGGATATACGCAGTATTTT.

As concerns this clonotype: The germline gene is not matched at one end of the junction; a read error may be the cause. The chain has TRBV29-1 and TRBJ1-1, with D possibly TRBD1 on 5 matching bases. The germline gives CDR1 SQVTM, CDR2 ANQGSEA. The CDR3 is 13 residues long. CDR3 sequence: CSVGRGMNAEAFF. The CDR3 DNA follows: TGCAGCGTTGGGCGGGGGATGAACGCTGAAGCTTTCTTT.

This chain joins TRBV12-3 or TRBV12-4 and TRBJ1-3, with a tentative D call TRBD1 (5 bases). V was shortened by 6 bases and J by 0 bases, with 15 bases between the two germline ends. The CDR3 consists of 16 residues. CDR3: CASRDRHADSGNTIYF. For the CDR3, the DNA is TGTGCCAGCAGAGACAGACACGCTGACTCTGGAAACACCATATATTTT.

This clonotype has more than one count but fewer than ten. CDR3 nucleotides: TGTGCCAGCAGTCCAGCCAGGGTGGACGGCTACACCTTC. This codes for CASSPARVDGYTF. The chain is built from TRBV12-3 or TRBV12-4 and TRBJ1-2; weak D call: TRBD1 (5 bases). This CDR3 comprises 13 residues. The germline V and J ends were trimmed by 5 bases and 8 bases, with 15 bases remaining between them.

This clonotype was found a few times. In DNA, the CDR3 is TGTGCCAGCAAGAACCGGGTGGAATACGAGCAGTACTTC. Translation gives CASKNRVEYEQYF. The chain carries TRBV6-2 or TRBV6-3 and TRBJ2-7; D not resolved. Germline V CDR1 and CDR2: MNHEY, SVGEGT. V lost 7 bases and J lost 4, with 14 bases in between. The CDR3 contains 13 residues.

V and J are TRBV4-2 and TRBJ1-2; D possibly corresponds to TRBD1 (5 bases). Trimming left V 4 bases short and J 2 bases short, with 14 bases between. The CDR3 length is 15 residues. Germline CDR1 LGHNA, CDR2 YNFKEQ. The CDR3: CASSPGGDLNYGYTF. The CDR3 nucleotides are TGTGCCAGCAGCCCCGGAGGGGACCTCAACTATGGCTACACCTTC.

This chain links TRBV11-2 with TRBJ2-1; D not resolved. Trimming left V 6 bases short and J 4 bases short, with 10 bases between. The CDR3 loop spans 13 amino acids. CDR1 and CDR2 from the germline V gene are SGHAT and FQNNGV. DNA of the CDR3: TGTGCCAGCAGATCTGTAAGATACAATGAGCAGTTCTTC. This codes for CASRSVRYNEQFF.

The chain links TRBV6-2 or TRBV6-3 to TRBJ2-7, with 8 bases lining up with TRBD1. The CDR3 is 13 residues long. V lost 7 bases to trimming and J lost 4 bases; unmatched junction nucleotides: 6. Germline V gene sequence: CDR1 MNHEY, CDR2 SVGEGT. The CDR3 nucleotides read TGTGCCAGCAACCGGGACAGGATATACGAGCAGTACTTC. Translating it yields CASNRDRIYEQYF.

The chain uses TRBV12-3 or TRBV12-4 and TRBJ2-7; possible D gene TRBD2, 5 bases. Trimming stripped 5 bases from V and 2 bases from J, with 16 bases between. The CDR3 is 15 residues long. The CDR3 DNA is TGTGCCAGCAGTCTTAAGCGAGGTAGCGCCTACGAGCAGTACTTC. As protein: CASSLKRGSAYEQYF.

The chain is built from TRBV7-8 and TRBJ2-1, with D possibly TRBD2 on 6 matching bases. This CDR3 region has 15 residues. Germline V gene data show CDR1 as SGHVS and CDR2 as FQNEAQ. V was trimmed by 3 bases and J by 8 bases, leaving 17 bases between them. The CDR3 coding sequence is TGTGCCAGCAGCTTGCGACTAGGCAGTCTCTATGAGCAGTTCTTC. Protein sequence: CASSLRLGSLYEQFF.

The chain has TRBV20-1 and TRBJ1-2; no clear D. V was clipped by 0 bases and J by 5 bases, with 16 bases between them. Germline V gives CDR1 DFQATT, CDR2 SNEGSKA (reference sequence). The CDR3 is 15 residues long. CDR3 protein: CSARDPGKIRYGYTF. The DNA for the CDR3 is TGCAGTGCTAGAGACCCGGGCAAAATTCGATATGGCTACACCTTC.

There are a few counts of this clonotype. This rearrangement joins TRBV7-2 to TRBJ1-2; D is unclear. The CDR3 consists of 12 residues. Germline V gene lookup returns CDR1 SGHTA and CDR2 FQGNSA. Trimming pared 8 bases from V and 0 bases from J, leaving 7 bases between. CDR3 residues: CASRPPNYGYTF. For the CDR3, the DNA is TGTGCCAGCCGCCCCCCTAACTATGGCTACACCTTC.

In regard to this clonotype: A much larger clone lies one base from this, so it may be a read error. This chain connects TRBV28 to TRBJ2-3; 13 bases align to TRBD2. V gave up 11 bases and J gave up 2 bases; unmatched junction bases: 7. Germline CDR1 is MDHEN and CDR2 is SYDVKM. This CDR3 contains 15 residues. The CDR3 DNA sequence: TGTGCCCATAGGGGACTAGCGGGGCACACAGATACGCAGTATTTT. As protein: CAHRGLAGHTDTQYF.

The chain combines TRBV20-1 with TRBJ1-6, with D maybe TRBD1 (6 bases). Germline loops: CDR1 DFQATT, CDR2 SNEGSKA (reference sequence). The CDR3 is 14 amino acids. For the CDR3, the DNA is TGCATATCGACAGGTTCCTCCTATAATTCACCCCTCCACTTT. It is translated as CISTGSSYNSPLHF.

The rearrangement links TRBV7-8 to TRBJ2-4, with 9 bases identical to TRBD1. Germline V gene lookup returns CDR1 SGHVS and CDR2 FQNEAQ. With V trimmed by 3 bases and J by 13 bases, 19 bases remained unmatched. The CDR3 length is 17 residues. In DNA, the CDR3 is TGTGCCAGCAGCTTGATCGGACAGGGGACATTTTTGGGGGAGCAGTACTTC. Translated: CASSLIGQGTFLGEQYF.

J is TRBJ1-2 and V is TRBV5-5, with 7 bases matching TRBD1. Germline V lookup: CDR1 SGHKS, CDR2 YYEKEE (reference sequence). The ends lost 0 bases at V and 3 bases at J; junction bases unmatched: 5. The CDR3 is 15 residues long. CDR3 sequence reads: CASSLDDREDYGYTF. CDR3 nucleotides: TGTGCCAGCAGCTTGGACGACAGGGAGGACTATGGCTACACCTTC.

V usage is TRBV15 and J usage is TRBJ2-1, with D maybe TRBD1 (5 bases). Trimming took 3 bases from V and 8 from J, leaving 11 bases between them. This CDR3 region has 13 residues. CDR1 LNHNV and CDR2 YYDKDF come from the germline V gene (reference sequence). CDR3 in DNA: TGTGCCACCAGCAGCTTAAGGGGCCATGAGCAGTTCTTC. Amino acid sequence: CATSSLRGHEQFF. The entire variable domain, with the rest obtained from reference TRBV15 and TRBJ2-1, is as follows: DAMVIQNPRYQVTQFGKPVTLSCSQTLNHNVMYWYQQKSSQAPKLLFHYYDKDFNNEADTPDNFQSRRPNTSFCFLDIRSPGLGDTAMYLCATSSLRGHEQFFGPGTRLTVL.

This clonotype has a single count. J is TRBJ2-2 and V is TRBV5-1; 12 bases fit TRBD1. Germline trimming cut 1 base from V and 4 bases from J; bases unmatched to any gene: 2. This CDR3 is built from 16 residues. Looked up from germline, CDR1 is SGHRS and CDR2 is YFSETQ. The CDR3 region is CASSLKGQGATGELFF. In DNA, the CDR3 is TGCGCCAGCAGCTTGAAGGGACAGGGGGCCACCGGGGAGCTGTTTTTT.

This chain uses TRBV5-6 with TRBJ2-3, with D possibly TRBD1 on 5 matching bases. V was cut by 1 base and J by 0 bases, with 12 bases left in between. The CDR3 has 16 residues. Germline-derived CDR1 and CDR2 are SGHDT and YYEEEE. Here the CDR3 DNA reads TGTGCCAGCAGCTTGACTCGACAGCCAAGCACAGATACGCAGTATTTT. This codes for CASSLTRQPSTDTQYF. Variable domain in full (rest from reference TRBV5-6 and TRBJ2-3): DAGVTQSPTHLIKTRGQQVTLRCSPKSGHDTVSWYQQALGQGPQFIFQYYEEEERQRGNFPDRFSGHQFPNYSSELNVNALLLGDSALYLCASSLTRQPSTDTQYFGPGTRLTVL.

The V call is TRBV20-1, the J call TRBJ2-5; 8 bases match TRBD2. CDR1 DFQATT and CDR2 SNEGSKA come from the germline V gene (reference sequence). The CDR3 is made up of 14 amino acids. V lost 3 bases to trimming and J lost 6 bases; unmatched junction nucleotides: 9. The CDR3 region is CSASAGGASKTQYF. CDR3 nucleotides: TGCAGTGCTAGTGCGGGGGGAGCATCAAAGACCCAGTACTTC.

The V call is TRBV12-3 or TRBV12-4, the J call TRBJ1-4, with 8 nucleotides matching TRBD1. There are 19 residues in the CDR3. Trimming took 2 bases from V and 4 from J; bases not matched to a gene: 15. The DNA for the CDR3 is TGTGCCAGCAGTTTAACGGACAGGGTATGGGAGGGGGTTAATGAAAAACTGTTTTTT. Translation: CASSLTDRVWEGVNEKLFF.